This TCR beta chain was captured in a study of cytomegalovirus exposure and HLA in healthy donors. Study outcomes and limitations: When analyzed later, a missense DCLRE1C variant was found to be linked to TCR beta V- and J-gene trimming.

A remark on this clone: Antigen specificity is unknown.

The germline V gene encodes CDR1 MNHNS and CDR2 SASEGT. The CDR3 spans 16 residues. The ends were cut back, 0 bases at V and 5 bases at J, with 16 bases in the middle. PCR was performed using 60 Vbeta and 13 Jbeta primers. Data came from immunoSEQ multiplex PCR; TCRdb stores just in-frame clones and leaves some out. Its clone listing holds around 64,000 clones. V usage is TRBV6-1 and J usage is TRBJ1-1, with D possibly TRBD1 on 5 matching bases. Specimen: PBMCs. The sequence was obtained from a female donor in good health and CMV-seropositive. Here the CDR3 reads CASSEAIGVMRTEAFF. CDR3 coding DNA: TGTGCCAGCAGTGAAGCGATAGGGGTCATGAGGACTGAAGCTTTCTTT.